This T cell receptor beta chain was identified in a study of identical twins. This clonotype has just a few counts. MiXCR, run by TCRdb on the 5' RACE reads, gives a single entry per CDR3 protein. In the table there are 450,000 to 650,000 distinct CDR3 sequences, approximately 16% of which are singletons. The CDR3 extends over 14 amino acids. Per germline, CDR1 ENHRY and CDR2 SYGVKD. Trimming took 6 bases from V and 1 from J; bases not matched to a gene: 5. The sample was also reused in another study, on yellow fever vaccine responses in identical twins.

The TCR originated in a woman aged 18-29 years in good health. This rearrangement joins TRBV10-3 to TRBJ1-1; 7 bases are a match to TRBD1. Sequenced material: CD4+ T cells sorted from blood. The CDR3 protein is CAIRWDSGNTEAFF. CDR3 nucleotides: TGTGCCATCAGATGGGACAGTGGGAACACTGAAGCTTTCTTT.